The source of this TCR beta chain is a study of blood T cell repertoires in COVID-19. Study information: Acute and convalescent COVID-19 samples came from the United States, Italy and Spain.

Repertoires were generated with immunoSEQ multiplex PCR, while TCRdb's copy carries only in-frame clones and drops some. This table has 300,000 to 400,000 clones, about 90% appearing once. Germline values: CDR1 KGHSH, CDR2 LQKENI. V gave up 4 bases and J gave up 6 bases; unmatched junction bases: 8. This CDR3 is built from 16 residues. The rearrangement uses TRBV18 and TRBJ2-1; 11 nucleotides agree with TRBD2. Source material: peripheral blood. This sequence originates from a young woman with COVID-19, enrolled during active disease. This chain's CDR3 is CASSQWGLAEINEQFF. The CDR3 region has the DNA TGTGCCAGCTCACAGTGGGGACTAGCGGAGATCAATGAGCAGTTCTTC.